This T cell receptor beta chain comes out of a study of beta chain features in type 1 diabetes. From germline, CDR1 is LNHDA and CDR2 SQIVND (reference sequence). The CDR3 is 13 residues long. Trimming left V 1 base short and J 5 bases short, with 9 bases between. All sorted populations exceeded 95% purity. The investigators reverse transcribed all of the isolated RNA, so they sequenced expressed TCRB transcripts. TCRdb's copy holds only in-frame clones and misses some; the assay was immunoSEQ multiplex PCR. The sample has about 410,000 clones, approximately 15% seen once. This clone was seen a few times.

This clonotype originated in a man aged 25-45 years in good health. The sequencing input was naive CD4+ T cells from blood. V usage is TRBV19 and J usage is TRBJ2-7, with D unresolved. CDR3 in DNA: TGTGCCAGTAGTATAGGACCGTCCGACGAGCAGTACTTC. Encoded protein: CASSIGPSDEQYF.